Detailed here is one T cell receptor (beta chain). The CDR3 extends over 13 amino acids. The ends were cut back, 5 bases at V and 4 bases at J, with 12 bases in the middle. Per the germline V gene, CDR1 is SEHNR and CDR2 is FQNEAQ (reference sequence). Researchers ran the PCR with 60 Vbeta and 13 Jbeta primers. The table came from immunoSEQ multiplex PCR; TCRdb's copy has only in-frame clones and leaves some out. The sample records 130,000 to 150,000 clones, about 76% being singletons. The data were obtained in a study of cytomegalovirus exposure and HLA in healthy donors. The clonotype comes from a female donor in good health and CMV-seronegative. This chain joins TRBV7-9 and TRBJ2-7; D is undetermined. The sample consisted of PBMCs. The DNA of the CDR3 is TGTGCCAGCAGCCATCGGGTCATATACGAGCAGTACTTC. Its protein product is CASSHRVIYEQYF.